This TCR beta chain was captured in a study of T cell changes during pregnancy in multiple sclerosis. The CDR3 totals 13 residues. The germline V gene encodes CDR1 SGHVS and CDR2 FQNEAQ. The ends were cut back, 7 bases at V and 1 base at J, with 10 bases in the middle. The data were produced by immunoSEQ multiplex PCR, yet TCRdb's version contains in-frame clones alone and is incomplete. This sample has some 57,000 clones, with about 87% found just once. The chain uses TRBV7-8 and TRBJ1-1; no firm D call. The sample here was peripheral blood, taken in the first trimester of pregnancy. This TCR was sampled from a female donor in good health, enrolled as a control in a pregnancy study. As DNA, the CDR3 is TGTGCCAGCACCACTTCGTGGAACACTGAAGCTTTCTTT. Translation: CASTTSWNTEAFF.